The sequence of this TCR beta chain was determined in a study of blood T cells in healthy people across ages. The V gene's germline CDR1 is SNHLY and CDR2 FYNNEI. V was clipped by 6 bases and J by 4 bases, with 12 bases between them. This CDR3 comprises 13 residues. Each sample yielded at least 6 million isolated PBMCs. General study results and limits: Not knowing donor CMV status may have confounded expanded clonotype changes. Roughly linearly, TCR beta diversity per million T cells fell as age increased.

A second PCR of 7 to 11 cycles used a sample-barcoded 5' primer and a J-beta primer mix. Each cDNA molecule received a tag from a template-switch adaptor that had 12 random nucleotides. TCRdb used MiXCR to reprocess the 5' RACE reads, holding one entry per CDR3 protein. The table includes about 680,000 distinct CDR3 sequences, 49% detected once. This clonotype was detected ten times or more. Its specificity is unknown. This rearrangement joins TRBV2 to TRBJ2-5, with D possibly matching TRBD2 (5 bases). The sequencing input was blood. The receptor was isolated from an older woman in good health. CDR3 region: CASSSTRIETQYF. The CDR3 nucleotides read TGTGCCAGCAGCTCTACTAGGATAGAGACCCAGTACTTC.